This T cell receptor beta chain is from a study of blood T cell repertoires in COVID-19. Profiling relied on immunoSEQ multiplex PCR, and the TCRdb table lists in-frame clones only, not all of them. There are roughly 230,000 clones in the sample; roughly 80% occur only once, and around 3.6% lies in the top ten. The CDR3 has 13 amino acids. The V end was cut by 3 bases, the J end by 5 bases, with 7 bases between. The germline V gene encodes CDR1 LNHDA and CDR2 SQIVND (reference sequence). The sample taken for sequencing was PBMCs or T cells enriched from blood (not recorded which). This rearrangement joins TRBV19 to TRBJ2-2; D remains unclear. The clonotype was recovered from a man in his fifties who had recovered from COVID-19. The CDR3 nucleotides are TGTGCCAGTAGTATCTTTGAGACCGGGGAGCTGTTTTTT. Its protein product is CASSIFETGELFF. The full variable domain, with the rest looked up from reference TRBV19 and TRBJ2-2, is DGGITQSPKYLFRKEGQNVTLSCEQNLNHDAMYWYRQDPGQGLRLIYYSQIVNDFQKGDIAEGYSVSREKKESFPLTVTSAQKNPTAFYLCASSIFETGELFFGEGSRLTVL.